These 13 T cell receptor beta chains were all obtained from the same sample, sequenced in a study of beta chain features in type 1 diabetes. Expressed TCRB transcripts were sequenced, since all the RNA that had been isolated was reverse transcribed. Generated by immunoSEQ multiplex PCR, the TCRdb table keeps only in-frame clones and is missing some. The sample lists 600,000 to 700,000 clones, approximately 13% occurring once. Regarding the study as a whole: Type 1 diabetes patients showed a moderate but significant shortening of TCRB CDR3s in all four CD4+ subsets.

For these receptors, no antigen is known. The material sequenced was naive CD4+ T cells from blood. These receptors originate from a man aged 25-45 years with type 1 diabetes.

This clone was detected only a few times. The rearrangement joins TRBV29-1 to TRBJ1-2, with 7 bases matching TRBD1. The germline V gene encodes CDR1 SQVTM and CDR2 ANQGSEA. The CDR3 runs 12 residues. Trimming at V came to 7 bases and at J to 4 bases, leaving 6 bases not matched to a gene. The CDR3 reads CSAKSGGYGYTF. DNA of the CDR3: TGCAGCGCTAAGTCAGGGGGCTATGGCTACACCTTC.

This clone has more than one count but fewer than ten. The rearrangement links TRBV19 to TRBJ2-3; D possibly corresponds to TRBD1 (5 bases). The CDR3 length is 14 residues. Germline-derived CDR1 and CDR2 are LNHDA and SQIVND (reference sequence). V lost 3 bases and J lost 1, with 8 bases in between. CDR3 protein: CASSIPRGTDTQYF. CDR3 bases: TGTGCCAGTAGTATCCCCAGGGGCACAGATACGCAGTATTTT.

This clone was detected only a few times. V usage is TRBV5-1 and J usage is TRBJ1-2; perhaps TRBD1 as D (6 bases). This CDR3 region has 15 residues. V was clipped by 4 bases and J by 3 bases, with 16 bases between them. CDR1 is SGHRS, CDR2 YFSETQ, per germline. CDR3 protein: CASSPGPGQDYGYTF. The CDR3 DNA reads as TGCGCCAGCAGCCCAGGGCCGGGACAAGACTATGGCTACACCTTC.

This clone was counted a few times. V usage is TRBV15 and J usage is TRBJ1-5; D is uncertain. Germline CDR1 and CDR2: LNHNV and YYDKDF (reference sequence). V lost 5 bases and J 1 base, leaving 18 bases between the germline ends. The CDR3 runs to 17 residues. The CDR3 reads CATSPRRGALSNQPQHF. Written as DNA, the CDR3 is TGTGCCACCAGCCCCCGCCGGGGTGCCCTCAGCAATCAGCCCCAGCATTTT.

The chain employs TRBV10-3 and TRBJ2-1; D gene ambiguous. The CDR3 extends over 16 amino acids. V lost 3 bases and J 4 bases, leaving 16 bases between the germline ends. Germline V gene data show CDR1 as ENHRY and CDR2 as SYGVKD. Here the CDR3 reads CAISEETSLGYNEQFF. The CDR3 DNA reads TGTGCCATCAGTGAAGAGACATCGCTCGGTTACAATGAGCAGTTCTTC.

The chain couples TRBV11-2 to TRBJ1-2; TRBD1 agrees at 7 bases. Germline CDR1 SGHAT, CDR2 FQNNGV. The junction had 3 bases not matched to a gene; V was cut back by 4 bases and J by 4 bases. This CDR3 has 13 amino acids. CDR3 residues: CASSSQGSYGYTF. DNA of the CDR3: TGTGCCAGCAGCTCACAGGGGTCCTATGGCTACACCTTC.

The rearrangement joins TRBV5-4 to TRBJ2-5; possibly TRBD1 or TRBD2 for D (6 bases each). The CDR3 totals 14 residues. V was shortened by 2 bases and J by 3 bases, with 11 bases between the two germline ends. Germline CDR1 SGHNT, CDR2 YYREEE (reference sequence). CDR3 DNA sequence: TGTGCCAGCAGCTTACGGGGGCCAGAAGAGACCCAGTACTTC. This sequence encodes CASSLRGPEETQYF.

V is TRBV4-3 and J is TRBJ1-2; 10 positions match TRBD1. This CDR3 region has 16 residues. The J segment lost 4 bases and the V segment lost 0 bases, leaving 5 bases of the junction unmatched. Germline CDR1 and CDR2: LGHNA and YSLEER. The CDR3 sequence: CASSQEWTGGVYGYTF. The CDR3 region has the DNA TGCGCCAGCAGCCAAGAGTGGACAGGGGGTGTCTATGGCTACACCTTC.

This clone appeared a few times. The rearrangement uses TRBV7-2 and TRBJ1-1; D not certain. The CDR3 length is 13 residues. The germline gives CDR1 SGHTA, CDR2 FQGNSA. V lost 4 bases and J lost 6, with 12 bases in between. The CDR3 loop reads CASSSGMIAEAFF. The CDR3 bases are TGTGCCAGCAGCTCAGGCATGATCGCTGAAGCTTTCTTT.

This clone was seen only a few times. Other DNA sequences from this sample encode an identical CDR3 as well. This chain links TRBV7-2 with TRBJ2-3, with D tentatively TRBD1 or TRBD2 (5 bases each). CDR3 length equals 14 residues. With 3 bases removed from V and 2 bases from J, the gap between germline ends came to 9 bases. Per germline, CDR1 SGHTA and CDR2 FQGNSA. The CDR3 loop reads CASSLGPLTDTQYF. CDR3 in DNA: TGTGCCAGCAGCTTGGGACCCCTCACAGATACGCAGTATTTT.

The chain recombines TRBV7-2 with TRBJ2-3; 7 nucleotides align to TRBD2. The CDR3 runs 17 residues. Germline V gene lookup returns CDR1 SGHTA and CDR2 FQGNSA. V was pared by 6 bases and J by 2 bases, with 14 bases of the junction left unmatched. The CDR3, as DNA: TGTGCCAGCAGTGTACCCCGGGACTACGAAACCACAGATACGCAGTATTTT. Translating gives CASSVPRDYETTDTQYF.

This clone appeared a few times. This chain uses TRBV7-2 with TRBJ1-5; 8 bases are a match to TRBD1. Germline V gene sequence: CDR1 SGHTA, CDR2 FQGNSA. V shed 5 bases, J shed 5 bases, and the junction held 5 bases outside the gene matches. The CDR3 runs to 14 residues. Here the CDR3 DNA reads TGTGCCAGCAGCCCCGACAGGGGAGATCAGCCCCAGCATTTT. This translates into CASSPDRGDQPQHF.

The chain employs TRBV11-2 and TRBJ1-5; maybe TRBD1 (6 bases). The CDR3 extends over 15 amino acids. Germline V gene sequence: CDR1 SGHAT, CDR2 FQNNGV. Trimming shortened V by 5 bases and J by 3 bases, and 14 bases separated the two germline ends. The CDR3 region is CASSLGGQTNQPQHF. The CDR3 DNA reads TGTGCCAGCAGCCTGGGGGGGCAGACCAATCAGCCCCAGCATTTT.